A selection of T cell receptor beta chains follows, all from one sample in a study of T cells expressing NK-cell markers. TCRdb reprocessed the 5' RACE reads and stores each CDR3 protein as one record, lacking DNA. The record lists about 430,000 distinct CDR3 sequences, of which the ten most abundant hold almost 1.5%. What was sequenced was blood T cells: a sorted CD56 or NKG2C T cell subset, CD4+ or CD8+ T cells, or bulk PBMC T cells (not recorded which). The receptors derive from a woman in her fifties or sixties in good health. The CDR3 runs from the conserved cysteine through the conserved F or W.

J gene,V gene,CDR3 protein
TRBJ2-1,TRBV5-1,CASREQGLGPIDEQFF
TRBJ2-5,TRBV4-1,CASSQPGRERTQYF
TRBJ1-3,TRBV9,CASSALTGNTIYF
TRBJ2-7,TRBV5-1,CASSLATGPYEQYF
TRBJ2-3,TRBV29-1,CSVHTGSTDTQYF
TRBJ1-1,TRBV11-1,CASSPMTNTEAFF
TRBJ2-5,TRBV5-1,CASSVNTLIQETQYF
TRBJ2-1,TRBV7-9,CASSLAGSGGEQFF
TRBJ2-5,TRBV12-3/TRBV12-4,CASSLLGRGQVETQYF
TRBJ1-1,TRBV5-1,CASSLEVEKPQAFF
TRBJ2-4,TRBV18,CASSPTRDIQYF
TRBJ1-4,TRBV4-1,CASSQATGATNEKLFF
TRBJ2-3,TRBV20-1,CRLAGPIPDTQYF
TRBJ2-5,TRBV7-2,CASSGTGGGETQYF
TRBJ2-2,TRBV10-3,CAIRRGTENTGELFF